The rows below give T cell receptor beta chains drawn from one sample of a study of blood T cell repertoires in COVID-19. The table came from immunoSEQ multiplex PCR; TCRdb's copy has only in-frame clones and leaves some out. The sample carries approximately 130,000 clones, roughly 87% recorded once. Material: PBMCs or T cells enriched from blood (not recorded which). These receptors came from a man aged 25 to 45 who had recovered from COVID-19. Both conserved end residues are part of each CDR3. Each record gives: V gene, J gene, clone size, D gene, CDR3 DNA, CDR3 protein. A D gene is named only where the DNA matches it firmly. Size is stated for part of the rows, as once, few or many counts, or as a class when the clone is expanded.

>TRBV11-2|TRBJ2-7|-|-
TGTGCCAGCAGCTTAGGTGGGCTCCTATACGAGCAGTACTTC
CASSLGGLLYEQYF
>TRBV3-1/TRBV3-2|TRBJ2-7|-|-
TGTGCCAGCAGCCAAGACTCCCTAGCGTACGGAGAGCAGTACTTC
CASSQDSLAYGEQYF
>TRBV3-1/TRBV3-2|TRBJ2-1|-|TRBD2
TGTGCCAGCAAGGGCCTAGCGGGAGAGTCGGGGGAGCAGTTCTTC
CASKGLAGESGEQFF
>TRBV12-5|TRBJ1-5|-|TRBD1
TGTGCTAGTGGTTTGGCCCCTGGAGGAGGGGGCGCTTTTAATCAGCCCCAGCATTTT
CASGLAPGGGGAFNQPQHF
>TRBV10-2|TRBJ2-7|many|-
TGCGCCAGCAGTTTGGCGACGGGGTACTACGAGCAGTACTTC
CASSLATGYYEQYF
>TRBV5-1|TRBJ1-2|-|-
TGCGCCAGCAGACCAGGGACACTCGCCCCCTATGGCTACACCTTC
CASRPGTLAPYGYTF
>TRBV15|TRBJ2-5|-|-
TGTGCCACCAGCAGAGGTGGTGGGAGAGGTGGAGAGACCCAGTACTTC
CATSRGGGRGGETQYF
>TRBV7-9|TRBJ1-2|once|-
TGTGCCAGCAGCTTGGCGGGAGCTAACTATGGCTACACCTTC
CASSLAGANYGYTF
>TRBV4-2|TRBJ2-5|-|TRBD2
TGTGCCAGCAGCCGCTCGGGGGGCCAAGAGACCCAGTACTTC
CASSRSGGQETQYF
>TRBV7-9|TRBJ2-2|few|TRBD1
TGTGCCAGCAGATCCACAGGGGGCAGCACCGGGGAGCTGTTTTTT
CASRSTGGSTGELFF
>TRBV5-4|TRBJ2-3|-|TRBD1
TGTGCCAGCAGCTTGGGAGGGACAGGAGGCACGAATACGCAGTATTTT
CASSLGGTGGTNTQYF
>TRBV5-6|TRBJ2-1|-|-
TGTGCCAGCAGCTTGGTGGCGGGGACCTACAATGAGCAGTTCTTC
CASSLVAGTYNEQFF
>TRBV2|TRBJ1-1|-|TRBD1
TGTGCCAGCACCCGAACAGGGGGCGGCGCTGAAGCTTTCTTT
CASTRTGGGAEAFF
>TRBV7-8|TRBJ1-3|-|-
TGTGCCAGCAGCCCAGACTCTAGCTCTGGAAACACCATATATTTT
CASSPDSSSGNTIYF
>TRBV10-3|TRBJ2-3|-|TRBD2
TGTGCCATCAGTGATCGTCTAGCGGGACCGCAAACGACTAGCACAGATACGCAGTATTTT
CAISDRLAGPQTTSTDTQYF
>TRBV9|TRBJ2-5|many|TRBD2
TGTGCCAGCAGCGTAGCTATGCAGGGAGGGGAGACCCAGTACTTC
CASSVAMQGGETQYF
>TRBV6-2/TRBV6-3|TRBJ2-5|many|-
TGTGCCAGCAGTTACTCCCTTTCTCGAGGGGGCCAAGAGACCCAGTACTTC
CASSYSLSRGGQETQYF
>TRBV3-1/TRBV3-2|TRBJ1-2|few|TRBD1
TGTGCCAGCAGCCAATACAGGGGGACGACGGGCTACACCTTC
CASSQYRGTTGYTF
>TRBV20-1|TRBJ1-2|-|TRBD1
TGCAGTGCTAGTCAGGGGGGCGAGCGGGGCTACACCTTC
CSASQGGERGYTF
>TRBV19|TRBJ2-1|once|-
TGTGCCAGTAGTATGAGCGGACGGAGGAATGAGCAGTTCTTC
CASSMSGRRNEQFF
>TRBV14|TRBJ2-1|-|TRBD1
TGTGCCAGCAGCCAACGGGACAGGGGCATCTCGGAGCAGTTCTTC
CASSQRDRGISEQFF
>TRBV30|TRBJ2-2|-|-
TGTGCCTGGAGTGTACCTTGGGCTAGCGACACCGGGGAGCTGTTTTTT
CAWSVPWASDTGELFF
>TRBV5-4|TRBJ2-4|-|-
TGTGCCAGCAGCCGGGGTTACCCAGGGGAAAACATTCAGTACTTC
CASSRGYPGENIQYF
>TRBV11-2|TRBJ2-1|once|TRBD2
TGTGCCCGGACTGATATGGGGGGAAGAAGACTAGCGCCCCACAATGAGCAGTTCTTC
CARTDMGGRRLAPHNEQFF
>TRBV10-3|TRBJ1-2|-|TRBD1
TGTGCCATCAGTGATACGGACAGGGAGAAAGGTGGCTACACCTTC
CAISDTDREKGGYTF
>TRBV3-1/TRBV3-2|TRBJ2-3|-|TRBD2
TGTGCCAGCAGCAAGACTAGCGGGAGGGTCACAGATACGCAGTATTTT
CASSKTSGRVTDTQYF
>TRBV5-1|TRBJ1-6|-|-
TGCGCCAGCAGCTTGGGAATGGAGAGCTCCTATAATTCACCCCTCCACTTT
CASSLGMESSYNSPLHF
>TRBV11-2|TRBJ2-3|once|TRBD2
TGTGCCAGCAGAGGACTAGCGGGCGTCCAAACAGATACGCAGTATTTT
CASRGLAGVQTDTQYF
>TRBV6-5|TRBJ2-1|-|TRBD2
TGTGCCAGCAGTTACCTAGCGGGAAATAACAATGAGCAGTTCTTC
CASSYLAGNNNEQFF
>TRBV7-9|TRBJ2-7|-|-
TGTGCCAGCAGCATAACAGGCGAGCAGTACTTC
CASSITGEQYF
>TRBV7-7|TRBJ1-1|-|TRBD1
TGTGCTAGCAGCAGGGACAGCAACACTGAAGCTTTCTTT
CASSRDSNTEAFF
>TRBV3-1/TRBV3-2|TRBJ2-5|-|TRBD2
TGTGCCAGCAGCCAAGGGACTAGCGGATACCAAGAGACCCAGTACTTC
CASSQGTSGYQETQYF
>TRBV9|TRBJ2-5|-|-
TGTGCCAGCAGCGTAGTGGGTCTAGACCAAGAGACCCAGTACTTC
CASSVVGLDQETQYF
>TRBV19|TRBJ1-3|-|-
TGTGCCACATCGGAGGGACCTTACTCTGGAAACACCATATATTTT
CATSEGPYSGNTIYF
>TRBV18|TRBJ1-5|once|-
TGTGCCAGCTCCCACGGCGGGGCATCCAATCAGCCCCAGCATTTT
CASSHGGASNQPQHF
>TRBV6-1|TRBJ1-2|-|TRBD1
TGTGCCAGCAGTGAGGGGACAGGCTACTCCGATGGCTACACCTTC
CASSEGTGYSDGYTF
>TRBV14|TRBJ2-3|few|TRBD2
TGTGCCAGCAGCCAAGATCGGGGCAGCGGGAGACGAATAGGTACGCAGTATTTT
CASSQDRGSGRRIGTQYF
>TRBV3-1/TRBV3-2|TRBJ1-5|-|-
TGTGCCAGCAGCCAAGGGACACCCCACAATCAGCCCCAGCATTTT
CASSQGTPHNQPQHF
>TRBV24-1|TRBJ2-1|-|TRBD2
TGTGCCACCAGTAAAGCGGGGGATAGCTCCTACAATGAGCAGTTCTTC
CATSKAGDSSYNEQFF
>TRBV15|TRBJ2-4|-|-
TGTGCCACCAGCAGAGGGATTGGCGGTCCACCTCTAGCCAAAAACATTCAGTACTTC
CATSRGIGGPPLAKNIQYF
>TRBV6-5|TRBJ2-3|-|-
TGTGCCAGCAGGGCAGGGGCGGCAGATACGCAGTATTTT
CASRAGAADTQYF
>TRBV19|TRBJ1-2|-|TRBD1
TGTGCCAGTAGTGCCGACCGGGACAGGGGTGCGGTCTACACCTTC
CASSADRDRGAVYTF
>TRBV5-5|TRBJ2-5|once|-
TGTGCCAGCAGACAGCCGGGACAAGGGGAAGAGACCCAGTACTTC
CASRQPGQGEETQYF
>TRBV6-5|TRBJ1-2|-|-
TGTGCCAGCAGTTACTCTGCCGGGAAGGGAGGCTACACCTTC
CASSYSAGKGGYTF
>TRBV4-2|TRBJ2-7|-|TRBD2
TGTGCCAGCAGCCAAGATGGCGGCGGGAGCCACACCTACGAGCAGTACTTC
CASSQDGGGSHTYEQYF
>TRBV27|TRBJ2-5|once|TRBD1
TGTGCCAGCAGTCCTTTCCTTGACCGGGACAGGGGGCGGGAGACCCAGTACTTC
CASSPFLDRDRGRETQYF
>TRBV30|TRBJ1-5|-|-
TGTGCCTGGAGTGTTGGGGGCAACAATCAGCCCCAGCATTTT
CAWSVGGNNQPQHF
>TRBV30|TRBJ2-7|few|TRBD1
TGTGCCTGGAGTTTAGGGGGCCAGTCCTACGAGCAGTACTTC
CAWSLGGQSYEQYF
>TRBV7-2|TRBJ1-5|-|TRBD1
TGTGCCAGCAGCTTAGAAGGACAGGGGCGGCAGCCCCAGCATTTT
CASSLEGQGRQPQHF
>TRBV15|TRBJ1-6|-|TRBD1
TGTGCCACCAGCAGAAAGACAGGGAATTCACCCCTCCACTTT
CATSRKTGNSPLHF
>TRBV15|TRBJ2-2|-|TRBD2
TGTGCCACCAGCAGAGAGGGACTAGTAACCGGGGAGCTGTTTTTT
CATSREGLVTGELFF
>TRBV5-1|TRBJ2-3|-|TRBD2
TGCGCCAGCAGCTCCGGACTAGCAGGAGATACGCAGTATTTT
CASSSGLAGDTQYF
>TRBV19|TRBJ2-5|-|TRBD1
TGTGCCAGCACCCACAGGGGATACGAGACCCAGTACTTC
CASTHRGYETQYF